A single T cell receptor beta chain is shown here with its context. This clonotype was counted at least ten times. Its binding antigen is unknown. No base qualities exist here, and no much larger clone lies one base off it. To synthesize cDNA, template-switch 5'RACE was performed with a primer carrying a 10-nucleotide random unique molecular identifier so that each TCR transcript was tagged. Every sequencing run yielded over 190 million TCR-beta sequences covering 15-18 subjects. The RNeasy kit was used to extract total RNA. The KAPA Real-time Library Amplification kit was used to amplify TCR-beta VDJ regions with primers for the TCR constant region and the 5'RACE anchor. A first PCR added sample indexes and Illumina adaptors, and a second PCR then raised library yield. After Ampure bead purification, the TCR product of roughly 650 bp was size-selected on a 2% E-gel SizeSelection system. Before pooling, library quality was assessed on a Bioanalyzer, concentration was determined with Qubit, and library quantification was performed with the Kapa Library Quantification kit. An Illumina HiSeq 2500 sequenced the libraries paired-end 2 x 150 bp. To increase sequence diversity, about 23-30% phiX was spiked into each library pool. The paper's processing steps were these. Quality-filtered reads were processed with the UMI-based MiGEC pipeline, and over 75% of raw TCR sequences were removed by the MiGEC pipeline during error correction. VDJ genes were aligned to IMGT germline references, and each clonotype was defined by a unique CDR3 amino acid sequence together with V-J genes. VDJtools evaluated clonal expansion, Shannon diversity and CDR3 relatedness (CalcPairwiseDistances, ClusterSamples); CLCbio workbench built phylogenetic trees. Expanded clones were defined as having at least 8 unique UMIs, based on coefficient-of-variation modelling across technical triplicates. The raw public reads went through TCRdb reprocessing: fastp at Q25, MiXCR clone calling, in-frame beta chains kept. Records with the same CDR3 protein are collapsed into one entry carrying the most frequent genes and DNA. These V and J calls rely on TCRdb rather than the paper's analysis. The sample table lists some 45,000 distinct CDR3 sequences, about 12% of them with a count of one. About 4.9% of the sample belongs to the ten largest clones.

CDR1 KGHSH and CDR2 LQKENI are derived from the germline V gene. The CDR3 numbers 14 residues from cysteine through phenylalanine. Here the CDR3 DNA is all that survives: 42 bases in frame from base 1. Clipping removes 6 bases from V and 7 bases from J, with 9 as the unmatched junction base count. The sample comes from a study of neurological immune-mediated disorders (dated by TCRdb to between 2017 and 2020). For the study in its entirety: Using UMI-based sequencing, the study compared peripheral blood TCR-beta repertoires from patients with HTLV-I-associated myelopathy (HAM/TSP), patients with multiple sclerosis, and healthy controls. Of the approximately 68 subjects in the cohort, around 14 were HAM/TSP patients, some 34 were multiple sclerosis patients, and around 20 were healthy controls. Alongside PBMC samples, the set of 80 to 130 TCR-beta libraries contained longitudinal samples, technical triplicates, and paired CD4+ and CD8+ T-cell subsets that had been sorted. Longitudinal HAM/TSP and healthy donors were sampled at 3 time-points each (roughly 3-45 month intervals).

The investigation overall reported the following: TCR clonal expansion was highest in HAM/TSP patients and lowest in MS patients, with MS patients falling below even healthy controls. Expanded clones from different subjects shared no identical CDR3 amino acid sequences, which suggests that TCR-beta repertoires were private in all groups.

According to the study, the label for this sample's time point signals: longitudinal time-point 2. For the unsorted PBMC libraries, 2 million PBMCs were stored in RNAlater at -80 degrees C until RNA extraction and were used to generate the libraries. Peripheral blood was subjected to Ficoll-Hypaque density gradient centrifugation to isolate PBMCs, which were then cryopreserved in liquid nitrogen. The V and J genes are TRBV18 and TRBJ1-5; a stretch of 7 junction bases matches TRBD1. Specimen: PBMCs. This TCR derives from a male donor with HTLV-1-associated myelopathy (HAM/TSP). The CDR3 amino acid sequence is: CASSEDRDGQPQHF. The sequenced DNA: TGTGCCAGCTCGGAAGACAGGGATGGCCAGCCCCAGCATTTT.